This TCR beta chain is from a study of shared clonotypes between healthy human individuals. Extraction of genomic DNA in unsorted samples used approximately 84 million PBMCs. The ends lost 7 bases at V and 5 bases at J; junction bases unmatched: 8. This CDR3 region has 14 residues. CDR1 is MNHNS and CDR2 is SASEGT in the germline V gene. Scientists sequenced DNA from unsorted PBMC on ten immunoSEQ deep assay plates. Original processing notes: Junction-only sequences without quality scores came from ImmunoSEQ, so filtering differed. Clones were sequenced by immunoSEQ multiplex PCR, and TCRdb holds only the in-frame ones, with some missing. That table gives V, J and clone size, and the DNA gave D and trimming. This sample has about 520,000 clones, with more than 75% found just once.

The TCR comes from a woman in her forties in good health. Some clones in this sample may be carry-over from other donors' samples. The specimen was PBMCs. The chain has TRBV6-1 and TRBJ2-3; 8 nucleotides match TRBD2. CDR3 sequence: CASTAGGMRDTQYF. The DNA for the CDR3 is TGTGCCAGCACGGCGGGAGGTATGCGAGATACGCAGTATTTT.